This T cell receptor beta chain was captured in a study of cytomegalovirus exposure and HLA in healthy donors (dated by TCRdb to 2015 to 2018). Regarding the study in general: An earlier analysis of several hundred of the donors reported more than 250 Gb of sequence data and 100 million to 130 million unique TCR beta sequences from 150 million to 200 million T cells. In addition to the first cohort of 666 subjects, a separate validation cohort of approximately 110 different subjects was used. All discovery cohort repertoires had been generated using a single sequencing platform. Across under 500 genotyped donors of the cohort, an average of roughly 200,000 unique TCR beta nucleotide sequences per donor were sequenced, and around 19% of those sequences were non-productive. Of the roughly 430 genotyped donors, around 81% fell in the genetic ancestry cluster associated with self-reported Caucasian donors. The study was designed to test whether signatures of past pathogen exposure could be identified by cataloging public T cell receptors. The T cell repertoires of some 700 subjects were profiled by immunosequencing and related to cytomegalovirus serostatus. An earlier analysis of several hundred of the donors applied high-throughput TCR beta sequencing to assess whether each TCR beta V gene segment acted as functional or pseudogenic. HLA typing covered class I and class II loci at four-digit resolution. Donor age, sex, ethnicity and CMV serostatus were compiled alongside the repertoire data. About 5 DR-DQ haplotypes were handled as single units for association and clustering, since linkage in the cohort was strong. About 300 gigabases of sequencing data and approximately 92 million unique TCR sequences made up an early release that covered several hundred HLA-typed donors. A later genetic analysis took genome-wide SNP genotypes for about 60% of the roughly 670 donors and used that subset as a discovery cohort. High-throughput TCR immunosequencing, statistical association of individual TCRs with disease status, and machine learning were combined to predict cytomegalovirus infection status. Typing coverage differed by locus: A, B, C, DRB1 and DQB1 were typed in about 620-630 donors, DQA1 in about 550, DPA1 in some 600, and DPB1 in approximately 450. In a later analysis, previously published TCR beta repertoires from 666 donors were re-analyzed and high-resolution HLA genotyping was added so that TCR occurrence patterns could be studied. The later analysis used no new phenotypic data to find candidate immune exposures, relying instead on TCR beta sequences and their occurrence across donors.

The paper's findings and limits, for the study overall: Broadly in line with IMGT annotations, most TCR beta V segments showed up in productive rearrangements about 87% or about 30% of the time in an earlier analysis of a few hundred of the donors. Compared with the roughly 700-donor mean, donors in an Asian-associated ancestry cluster had fewer N-insertions in productive TCRs, according to a later genetic analysis. A later analysis found that most CMV-associated TCR beta chains appeared HLA-restricted, with HLA associations seemingly driven largely by CMV exposure. It was suggested by the authors that the approach could potentially be generalized to other disease states and immunological phenotypes. Compared with equally common non-associated chains, HLA-associated TCR beta chains in a later analysis were more clonally expanded and had lower generation probabilities. Immune exposure information for the cohort was limited to CMV serostatus. In a later genetic analysis, a missense DCLRE1C variant was associated with V-gene and J-gene trimming of TCR beta chains, and the association was replicated in an independent cohort. Linkage disequilibrium might explain the correlated functional status among segregating V segments, but an unknown experimental factor could not be excluded. Cytomegalovirus status was reported to be diagnosed by the classifier with high specificity and sensitivity in both the original and validation cohorts. Because HLA typing was unavailable for some donors at each locus, only the typed subset was used in association tests. A total of 164 TCR beta chains were listed by the study as associated with cytomegalovirus. A cluster of highly shared sequence variants was judged likely to be a technical artifact of the sequencing pipeline. Strong co-occurrence of HLA alleles, especially DR and DQ, made assigning TCR associations to individual alleles difficult. In a later analysis, around 17,000 TCR beta sequences were associated with specific HLA alleles at a false discovery rate of 0.05. In a later analysis, several top co-occurrence clusters were reported to appear linked to parvovirus B19, influenza, CMV and Epstein-Barr virus. A further reported finding was that TCR beta sequences accurately predicted the HLA-A and HLA-B alleles for most subjects in the first cohort. Some IMGT-functional V segments, including TRBV6-2 and TRBV6-3, could not be told apart with the 87-base-pair reads, so those segments were excluded. Roughly uniform sequencing depth across donors was assumed in presence/absence analyses, although this assumption may not hold. Because counts were too low, some 16 rarely observed V segments, including chromosome 9 orphons, were excluded from the earlier analysis of 587 of the donors. A later analysis found that TCR association rates varied across HLA loci, with DRB1 alleles showing the most associated TCRs and HLA-C alleles the fewest. A few of the identified cytomegalovirus-associated TCR beta chains were confirmed in vitro to be specific for cytomegalovirus antigens. This cohort had only TCR beta chains sequenced, and the lack of alpha or paired-chain data limited which features could be detected. Most TCR sequences were observed very rarely across donors, whereas some public TCRs were present in many individuals.

A remark on this clone: Its antigen has not been determined. Base-call qualities are not available, and no considerably larger clone is one nucleotide away.

The cohort consisted of some 730 healthy bone marrow donors. All cohort members were sampled while nominally healthy, although unrecorded immune exposures were likely present. The donor tested CMV seropositive, placing the donor among the 289 seropositive members of the cohort. A peripheral blood sample was collected from each donor, and TCR beta sequencing was performed on peripheral blood mononuclear cells. Genomic DNA extraction from the blood cell samples was performed with the Qiagen DNeasy Blood Extraction Kit. The protocol used for the library was the immunoSEQ multiplex PCR assay. The multiplex PCR relied on a mix of 60 forward primers for TCR Vbeta segments and 13 reverse primers for TCR Jbeta segments. Amplification of the CDR3 region of rearranged TCR beta genes was performed with a multiplex PCR assay on genomic DNA. The Illumina HiSeq System was used to sequence the amplified TCR beta libraries as 87-base-pair reads. Turning to the authors' computational methods: Across the 640 or so repertoires, a later analysis counted roughly 84 million unique TCR beta chains, roughly 11 million of which were shared by at least two donors. Raw reads were error-corrected and collapsed into unique sequences with a nearest-neighbor algorithm that merged closely related sequences to remove PCR and sequencing errors. CDR3 sequences were aligned to IMGT reference sequences to assign V, D and J gene segments. For a sequence to be retained, at least a six-nucleotide match to both a V gene segment and a J gene segment was required. Rearrangements were classified as productive when the CDR3 lacked stop codons and remained in frame with V and J, and all other rearrangements were classified as non-productive. CDR3 was defined by IMGT convention, running from the second conserved V-encoded cysteine to the conserved J-encoded phenylalanine. Sequences without an unambiguous match to a single V gene segment were excluded from the earlier analysis of several hundred of the donors. In an earlier analysis of 500 to 750 of the donors, V segments were called functional above 56.7% productive rearrangements and were called segregating when the between-donor standard deviation exceeded 5%. A statistical classification framework was developed to diagnose cytomegalovirus status using the catalog of TCR beta chain sequences. A later analysis assigned V and J genes by comparing TCR nucleotide sequences with IMGT/GENE-DB human TR gene sequences. A later analysis assigned CDR3 sequences and most-parsimonious VDJ recombination scenarios with the TCRdist pipeline. In a later analysis, each TCR beta chain was defined by its CDR3 amino acid sequence together with its V-gene family, and reads lacking a unique V-gene family were excluded. In a later analysis, several hundred highly shared, low-generation-probability nucleotide sequences were removed to address suspected cross-contamination and a sequencing artifact. A later analysis calculated a clonal expansion index for each public chain from normalized within-repertoire ranks of inferred template counts. In a later analysis, generation probabilities were computed with a VDJ recombination model fitted to out-of-frame rearrangements, and the resulting probabilities were checked against IGoR. In a later analysis, TCR-TCR, TCR-HLA and TCR-CMV co-occurrence was scored with hypergeometric tests, and a repertoire-size bias correction was applied to TCR pairs. In a later analysis, false discovery rates were estimated by permuting HLA or CMV assignments 20 times. In a later analysis, co-occurring TCRs were grouped using DBSCAN, and TCRdist sequence similarity was added for clustering within HLA-allele-positive subsets. Co-occurrence clustering excluded repertoires with fewer than 30,000 or more than 120,000 public chains, plus five with anomalous nucleotide sharing. Entries here come from immuneACCESS through TCRdb and include only in-frame sequences with V and J called. Some clones fail to appear in such tables; in the studies checked, an unresolved V gene covers under half of the shortfall, and the cause of the remainder is unknown. For V, J and clone size, that table is used; D and trimming come from the DNA. The table for this sample lists 100,000 to 150,000 clones; approximately 80% of them were counted only once. The ten biggest clones cover 11% of the sample.

Unmatched junction bases come to 6, with V trimmed by 0 bases and J by 0 bases. Its CDR3 holds 17 amino acids, cysteine through phenylalanine. CDR3 DNA only is kept here, 51 bases in frame from base 1. The germline V gene supplies CDR1 SGHTA and CDR2 FQGNSA. The sequence links TRBV7-2 to TRBJ2-7; TRBD1 lines up with 9 middle nucleotides. The specimen was PBMCs. The TCR originated in a man aged 30 to 45 in good health and CMV-seropositive. The CDR3 here reads CASSLAGGQGSSYEQYF. The DNA is TGTGCCAGCAGCTTAGCGGGTGGACAGGGGAGCTCCTACGAGCAGTACTTC.